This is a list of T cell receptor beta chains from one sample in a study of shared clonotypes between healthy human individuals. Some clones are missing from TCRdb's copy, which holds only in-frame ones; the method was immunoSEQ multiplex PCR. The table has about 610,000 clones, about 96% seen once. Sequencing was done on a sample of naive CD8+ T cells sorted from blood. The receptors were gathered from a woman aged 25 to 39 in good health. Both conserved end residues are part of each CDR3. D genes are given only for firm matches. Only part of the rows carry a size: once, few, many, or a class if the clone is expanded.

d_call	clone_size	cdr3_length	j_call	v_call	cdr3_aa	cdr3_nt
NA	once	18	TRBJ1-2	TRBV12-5	CASGLDPLDGGREYGYTF	TGTGCTAGTGGTTTGGATCCCCTGGACGGGGGACGGGAGTATGGCTACACCTTC
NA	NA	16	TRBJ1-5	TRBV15	CATSNAAGFSNQPQHF	TGTGCCACCAGCAATGCAGCAGGATTTAGCAATCAGCCCCAGCATTTT
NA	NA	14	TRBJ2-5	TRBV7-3	CASSLMGQGETQYF	TGTGCCAGCAGCTTAATGGGCCAGGGAGAGACCCAGTACTTC
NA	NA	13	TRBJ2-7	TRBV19	CASRAPLSYEQYF	TGTGCCAGTAGGGCTCCACTCTCCTACGAGCAGTACTTC
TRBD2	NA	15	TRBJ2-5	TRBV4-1	CASSLLAGVQETQYF	TGCGCCAGCAGCCTTTTAGCGGGAGTTCAAGAGACCCAGTACTTC
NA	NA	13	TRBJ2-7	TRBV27	CASSPGTSLGQYF	TGTGCCAGCAGTCCCGGGACGAGTCTTGGGCAGTACTTC
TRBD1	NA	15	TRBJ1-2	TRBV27	CASSPTGGIGYGYTF	TGTGCCAGCAGTCCGACAGGGGGCATCGGCTATGGCTACACCTTC
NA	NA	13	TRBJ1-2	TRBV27	CASSVTGSDGYTF	TGTGCCAGCAGTGTAACAGGGTCGGACGGCTACACCTTC
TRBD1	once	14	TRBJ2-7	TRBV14	CASTLGQGAYEQYF	TGTGCCAGCACTCTGGGACAGGGGGCTTACGAGCAGTACTTC
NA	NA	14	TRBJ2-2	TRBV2	CARQGGVVTGELFF	TGTGCCAGGCAGGGTGGAGTAGTAACCGGGGAGCTGTTTTTT